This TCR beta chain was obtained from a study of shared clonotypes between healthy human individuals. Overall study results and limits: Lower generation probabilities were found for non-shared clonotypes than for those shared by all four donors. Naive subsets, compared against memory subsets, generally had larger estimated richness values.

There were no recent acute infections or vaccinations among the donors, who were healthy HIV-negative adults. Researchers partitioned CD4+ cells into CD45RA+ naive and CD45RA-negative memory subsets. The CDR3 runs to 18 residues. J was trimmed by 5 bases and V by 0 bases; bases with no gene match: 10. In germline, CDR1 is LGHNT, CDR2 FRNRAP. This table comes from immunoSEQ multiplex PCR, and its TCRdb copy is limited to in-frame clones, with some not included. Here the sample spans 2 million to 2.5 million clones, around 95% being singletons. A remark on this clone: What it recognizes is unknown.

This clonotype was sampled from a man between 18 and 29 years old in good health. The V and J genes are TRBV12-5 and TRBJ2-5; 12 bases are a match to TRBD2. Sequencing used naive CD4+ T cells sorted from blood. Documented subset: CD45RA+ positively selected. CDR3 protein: CASGLVWTSGNGMETQYF. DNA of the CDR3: TGTGCTAGTGGTTTGGTATGGACTAGCGGGAATGGAATGGAGACCCAGTACTTC.